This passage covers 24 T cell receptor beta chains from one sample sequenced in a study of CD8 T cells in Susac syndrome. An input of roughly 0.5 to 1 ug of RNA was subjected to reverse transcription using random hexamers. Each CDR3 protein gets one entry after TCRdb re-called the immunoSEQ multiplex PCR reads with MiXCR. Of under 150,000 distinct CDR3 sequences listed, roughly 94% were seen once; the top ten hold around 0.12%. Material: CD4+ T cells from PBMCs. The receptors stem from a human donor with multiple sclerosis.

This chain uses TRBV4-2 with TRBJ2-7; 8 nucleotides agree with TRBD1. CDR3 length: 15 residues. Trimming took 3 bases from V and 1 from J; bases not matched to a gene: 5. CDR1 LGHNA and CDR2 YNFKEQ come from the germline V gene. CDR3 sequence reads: CASSQVGQGSYEQYF. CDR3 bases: TGTGCCAGCAGCCAGGTAGGACAGGGATCCTACGAGCAGTACTTC.

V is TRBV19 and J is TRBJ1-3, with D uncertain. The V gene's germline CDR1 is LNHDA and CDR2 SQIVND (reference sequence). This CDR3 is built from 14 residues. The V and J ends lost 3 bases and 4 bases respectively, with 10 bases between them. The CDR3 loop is CASSIGIGGNTIYF. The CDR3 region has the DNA TGTGCCAGTAGTATCGGCATAGGAGGAAACACCATATATTTT.

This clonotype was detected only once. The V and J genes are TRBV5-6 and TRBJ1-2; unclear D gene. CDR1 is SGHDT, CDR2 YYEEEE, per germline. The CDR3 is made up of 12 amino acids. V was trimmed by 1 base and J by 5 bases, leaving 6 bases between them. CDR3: CASSLPSYGYTF. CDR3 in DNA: TGTGCCAGCAGCTTGCCTTCATATGGCTACACCTTC.

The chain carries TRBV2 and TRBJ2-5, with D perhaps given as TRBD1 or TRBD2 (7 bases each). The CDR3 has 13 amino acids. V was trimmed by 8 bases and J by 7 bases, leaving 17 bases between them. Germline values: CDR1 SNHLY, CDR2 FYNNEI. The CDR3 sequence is CASGGGGRGTQYF. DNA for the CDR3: TGTGCCAGCGGGGGAGGGGGCCGGGGGACCCAGTACTTC.

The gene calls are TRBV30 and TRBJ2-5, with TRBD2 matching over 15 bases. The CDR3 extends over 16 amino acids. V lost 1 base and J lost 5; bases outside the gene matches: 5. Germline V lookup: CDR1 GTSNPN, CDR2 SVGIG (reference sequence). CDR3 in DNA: TGTGCCTGGAGTGGGACTAGCGGGAGGGGGTGGGAGACCCAGTACTTC. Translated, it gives CAWSGTSGRGWETQYF.

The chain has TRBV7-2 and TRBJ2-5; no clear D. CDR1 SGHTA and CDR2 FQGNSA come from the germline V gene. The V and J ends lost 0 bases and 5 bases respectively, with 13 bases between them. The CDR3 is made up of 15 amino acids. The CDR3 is CASSLAGRVRETQYF. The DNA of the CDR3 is TGTGCCAGCAGCTTAGCAGGACGCGTCCGGGAGACCCAGTACTTC.

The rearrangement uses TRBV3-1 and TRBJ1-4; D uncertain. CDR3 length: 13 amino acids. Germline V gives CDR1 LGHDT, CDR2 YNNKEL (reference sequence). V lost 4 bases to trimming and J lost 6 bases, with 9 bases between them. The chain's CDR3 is CASSPHTDEKLFF. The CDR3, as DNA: TGTGCCAGCAGCCCCCACACGGATGAAAAACTGTTTTTT.

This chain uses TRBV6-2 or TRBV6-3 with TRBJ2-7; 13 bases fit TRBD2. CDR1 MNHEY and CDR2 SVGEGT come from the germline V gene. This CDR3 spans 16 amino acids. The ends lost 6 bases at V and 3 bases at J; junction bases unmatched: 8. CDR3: CASSHPGLAGNYEQYF. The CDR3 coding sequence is TGTGCCAGCAGCCATCCGGGACTAGCGGGGAACTACGAGCAGTACTTC.

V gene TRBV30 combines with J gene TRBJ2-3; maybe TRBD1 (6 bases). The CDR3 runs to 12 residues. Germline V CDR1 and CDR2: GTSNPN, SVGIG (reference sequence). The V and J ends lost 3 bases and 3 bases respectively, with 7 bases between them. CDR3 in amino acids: CAWRQGTDTQYF. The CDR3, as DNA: TGTGCCTGGAGGCAGGGGACAGATACGCAGTATTTT.

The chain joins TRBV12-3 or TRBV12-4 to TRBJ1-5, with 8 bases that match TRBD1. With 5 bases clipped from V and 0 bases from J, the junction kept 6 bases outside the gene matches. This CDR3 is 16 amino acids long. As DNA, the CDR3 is TGTGCCAGCAGTCTTACAGGGGGAAATAGCAATCAGCCCCAGCATTTT. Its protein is CASSLTGGNSNQPQHF.

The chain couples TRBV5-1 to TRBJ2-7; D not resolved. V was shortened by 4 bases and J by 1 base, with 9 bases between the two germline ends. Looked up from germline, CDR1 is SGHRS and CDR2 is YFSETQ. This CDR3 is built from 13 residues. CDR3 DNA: TGCGCCAGCAGCCAGACGGCTTCCTACGAGCAGTACTTC. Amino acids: CASSQTASYEQYF.

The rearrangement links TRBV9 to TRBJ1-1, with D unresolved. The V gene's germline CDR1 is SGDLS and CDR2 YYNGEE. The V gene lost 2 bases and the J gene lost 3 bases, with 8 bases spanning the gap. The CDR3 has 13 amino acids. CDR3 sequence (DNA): TGTGCCAGCAGCGTGGGATTGGACACTGAAGCTTTCTTT. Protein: CASSVGLDTEAFF.

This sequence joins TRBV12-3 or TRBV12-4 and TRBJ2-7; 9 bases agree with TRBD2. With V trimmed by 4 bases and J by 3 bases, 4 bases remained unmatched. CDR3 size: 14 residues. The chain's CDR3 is CASSSSGVNYEQYF. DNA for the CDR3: TGTGCCAGCAGTTCTAGCGGGGTAAACTACGAGCAGTACTTC.

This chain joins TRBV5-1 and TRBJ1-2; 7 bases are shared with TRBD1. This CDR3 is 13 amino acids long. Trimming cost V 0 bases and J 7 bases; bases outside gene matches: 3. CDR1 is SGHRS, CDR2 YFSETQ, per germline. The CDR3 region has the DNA TGCGCCAGCAGCTTGGGAGACAGGGTTGGCTACACCTTC. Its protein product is CASSLGDRVGYTF.

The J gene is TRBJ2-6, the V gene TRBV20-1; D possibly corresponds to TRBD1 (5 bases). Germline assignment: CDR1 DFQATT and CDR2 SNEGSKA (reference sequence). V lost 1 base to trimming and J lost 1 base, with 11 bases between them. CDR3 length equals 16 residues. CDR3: CSARGRERSGANVLTF. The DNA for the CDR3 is TGCAGTGCTAGAGGCAGGGAAAGGTCTGGGGCCAACGTCCTGACTTTC.

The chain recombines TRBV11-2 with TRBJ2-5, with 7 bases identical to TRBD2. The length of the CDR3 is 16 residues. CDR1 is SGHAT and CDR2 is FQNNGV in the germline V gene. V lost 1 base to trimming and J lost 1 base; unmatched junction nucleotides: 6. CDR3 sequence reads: CASSLGLALSQETQYF. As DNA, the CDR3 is TGTGCCAGCAGCTTAGGACTAGCCTTGTCCCAAGAGACCCAGTACTTC. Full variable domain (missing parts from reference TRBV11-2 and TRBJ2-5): EAGVAQSPRYKIIEKRQSVAFWCNPISGHATLYWYQQILGQGPKLLIQFQNNGVVDDSQLPKDRFSAERLKGVDSTLKIQPAKLEDSAVYLCASSLGLALSQETQYFGPGTRLLVL.

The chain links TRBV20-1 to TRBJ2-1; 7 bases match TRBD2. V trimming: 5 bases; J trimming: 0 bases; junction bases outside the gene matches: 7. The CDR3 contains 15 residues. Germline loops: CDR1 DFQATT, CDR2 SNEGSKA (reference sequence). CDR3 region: CSARTGTNSYNEQFF. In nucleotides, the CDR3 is TGCAGTGCTCGCACCGGGACTAACTCCTACAATGAGCAGTTCTTC.

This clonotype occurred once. The CDR3 nucleotides are TGTGCTAGTGGTTTGGGGGGGCCCGTGGAGCAGTACTTC. Amino acids: CASGLGGPVEQYF. The chain employs TRBV12-5 and TRBJ2-7; D possibly corresponds to TRBD1 (6 bases). The germline V and J ends were trimmed by 1 base and 7 bases, with 11 bases remaining between them. From germline, CDR1 is LGHNT and CDR2 FRNRAP. This CDR3 has 13 residues.

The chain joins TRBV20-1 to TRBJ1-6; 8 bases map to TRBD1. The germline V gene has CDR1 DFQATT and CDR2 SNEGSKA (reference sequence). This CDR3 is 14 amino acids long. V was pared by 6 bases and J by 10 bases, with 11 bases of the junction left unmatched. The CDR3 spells CSAKGSGGESPLHF. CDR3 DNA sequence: TGCAGTGCAAAGGGGTCAGGGGGCGAGTCACCCCTCCACTTT.

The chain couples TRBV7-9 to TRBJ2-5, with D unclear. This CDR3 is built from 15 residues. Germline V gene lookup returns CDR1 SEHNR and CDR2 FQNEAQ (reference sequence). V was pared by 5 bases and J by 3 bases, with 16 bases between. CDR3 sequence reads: CASSLKWTDEETQYF. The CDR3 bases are TGTGCCAGCAGCCTTAAGTGGACGGATGAAGAGACCCAGTACTTC.

CDR3 nucleotide sequence: TGTGCCAGCAGTTACGGGACAGGGACGTCTGGGGCCAACGTCCTGACTTTC. Protein product: CASSYGTGTSGANVLTF. The rearrangement joins TRBV6-5 to TRBJ2-6, with TRBD1 matching over 9 bases. J gave up 1 base and V 2 bases, and 3 bases lay outside the gene matches. The CDR3 is made up of 17 amino acids. Germline V gene sequence: CDR1 MNHEY, CDR2 SVGAGI.

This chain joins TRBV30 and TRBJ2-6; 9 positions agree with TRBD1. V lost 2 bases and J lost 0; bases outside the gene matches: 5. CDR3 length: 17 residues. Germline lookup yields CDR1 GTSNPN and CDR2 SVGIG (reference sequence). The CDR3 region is CAWSRDRAYSGANVLTF. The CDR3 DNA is TGTGCCTGGAGTCGGGACAGGGCATACTCTGGGGCCAACGTCCTGACTTTC.

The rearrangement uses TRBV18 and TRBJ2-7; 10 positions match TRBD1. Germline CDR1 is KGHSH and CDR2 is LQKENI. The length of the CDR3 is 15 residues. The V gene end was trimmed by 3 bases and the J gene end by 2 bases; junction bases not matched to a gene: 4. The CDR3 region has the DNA TGTGCCAGCTCACCCGGGACAGGGGACCCCTACGAGCAGTACTTC. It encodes CASSPGTGDPYEQYF.

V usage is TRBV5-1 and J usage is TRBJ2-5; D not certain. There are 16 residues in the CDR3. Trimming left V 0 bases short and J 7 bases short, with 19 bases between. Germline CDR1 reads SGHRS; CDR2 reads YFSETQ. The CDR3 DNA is TGCGCCAGCAGCTTGGTCCCCCGGTCCCTAAGAGGGACCCAGTACTTC. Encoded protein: CASSLVPRSLRGTQYF. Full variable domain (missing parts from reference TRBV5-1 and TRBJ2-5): KAGVTQTPRYLIKTRGQQVTLSCSPISGHRSVSWYQQTPGQGLQFLFEYFSETQRNKGNFPGRFSGRQFSNSRSEMNVSTLELGDSALYLCASSLVPRSLRGTQYFGPGTRLLVL.